The next 15 T cell receptor beta chains were all read from a single sample in a study of blood T cell repertoires in COVID-19. Clones were sequenced by immunoSEQ multiplex PCR, and TCRdb holds only the in-frame ones, with some missing. This table has about 190,000 clones, about 88% appearing once. Sequencing input: peripheral blood. Every receptor here comes from a human donor in a cohort sampled during active COVID-19.

This clone appeared a single time. The chain has TRBV29-1 and TRBJ2-1, with D tentatively TRBD1 (6 bases). Trimming pared 8 bases from V and 3 bases from J, leaving 17 bases between. Germline V gives CDR1 SQVTM, CDR2 ANQGSEA. The CDR3 extends over 14 amino acids. This CDR3 reads CSSYAQGYYNEQFF. The DNA of the CDR3 is TGCAGCTCCTACGCGCAGGGGTACTACAATGAGCAGTTCTTC.

This clone was detected only once. J is TRBJ2-1 and V is TRBV2; 8 bases align to TRBD2. Trimming removed 6 bases from V and 6 bases from J; junction bases left unmatched: 1. Germline CDR1 and CDR2: SNHLY and FYNNEI. This CDR3 is built from 12 residues. Written as DNA, the CDR3 is TGTGCCAGCAGCAGCGGGAGCAATGAGCAGTTCTTC. Encoded protein: CASSSGSNEQFF.

The chain is built from TRBV19 and TRBJ1-4; 8 bases are shared with TRBD1. The J segment lost 4 bases and the V segment lost 9 bases, leaving 4 bases of the junction unmatched. CDR3 length equals 13 residues. Germline V gene sequence: CDR1 LNHDA, CDR2 SQIVND (reference sequence). This CDR3 reads CASRDRINEKLFF. The CDR3 bases are TGTGCCAGCCGGGACAGGATTAATGAAAAACTGTTTTTT.

About this clone itself: Other nucleotide sequences from this sample produce the same CDR3. J is TRBJ1-1 and V is TRBV18; no clear D. Deletions cut 2 bases from V and 0 bases from J, with 7 bases between. This CDR3 has 14 residues. In germline, CDR1 is KGHSH, CDR2 LQKENI. CDR3 DNA: TGTGCCAGCTCACCAGGCCTTTTGAACACTGAAGCTTTCTTT. Encoded protein: CASSPGLLNTEAFF. The entire variable domain, with the rest obtained from reference TRBV18 and TRBJ1-1, is as follows: NAGVMQNPRHLVRRRGQEARLRCSPMKGHSHVYWYRQLPEEGLKFMVYLQKENIIDESGMPKERFSAEFPKEGPSILRIQQVVRGDSAAYFCASSPGLLNTEAFFGQGTRLTVV.

This clone has a single count. V gene TRBV5-6 combines with J gene TRBJ2-1; 8 bases line up with TRBD1. CDR3 size: 14 residues. With 2 bases clipped from V and 7 bases from J, the junction kept 5 bases outside the gene matches. Looked up from germline, CDR1 is SGHDT and CDR2 is YYEEEE. For the CDR3, the DNA is TGTGCCAGCAGCTTCCAGGGGGCTTTAAATGAGCAGTTCTTC. It yields the protein CASSFQGALNEQFF.

The CDR3 protein is CASSERTSSYEQFF. The CDR3, as DNA: TGTGCCAGCAGCGAACGGACTAGCTCGTATGAGCAGTTCTTC. This chain uses TRBV28 with TRBJ2-1, with TRBD2 matching over 8 bases. The CDR3 extends over 14 amino acids. CDR1 and CDR2 from the germline V gene are MDHEN and SYDVKM. The trim removed 6 bases at V and 8 bases at J, leaving 9 bases unmatched. Looking up the rest from reference TRBV28 and TRBJ2-1 gives the full variable domain: DVKVTQSSRYLVKRTGEKVFLECVQDMDHENMFWYRQDPGLGLRLIYFSYDVKMKEKGDIPEGYSVSREKKERFSLILESASTNQTSMYLCASSERTSSYEQFFGPGTRLTVL.

The J gene is TRBJ2-7, the V gene TRBV6-5; the match to TRBD1 covers 9 bases. Losses at the gene ends were 5 bases for V and 6 bases for J; bases not matched to a gene: 8. There are 14 residues in the CDR3. The germline V gene has CDR1 MNHEY and CDR2 SVGAGI. CDR3 sequence (DNA): TGTGCCAGCAGTATCCGGGACAGGGTGGGCGAGCAGTACTTC. Translation: CASSIRDRVGEQYF.

V and J are TRBV24-1 and TRBJ2-2; 9 nucleotides align to TRBD2. Germline assignment: CDR1 KGHDR and CDR2 SFDVKD. Trimming took 6 bases from V and 0 from J; bases not matched to a gene: 7. CDR3 length: 17 residues. CDR3 nucleotides: TGTGCCACCAGTCCCCCAGGCGGGAGGGCGAACACCGGGGAGCTGTTTTTT. It translates to CATSPPGGRANTGELFF.

DNA for the CDR3: TGCGCCAGCAGCCAAAAACCGGGACAGGGCATCCACGAGCAGTACTTC. Translating it yields CASSQKPGQGIHEQYF. The chain is built from TRBV4-1 and TRBJ2-7; 9 bases match TRBD1. CDR3 length: 16 residues. Per the germline V gene, CDR1 is MGHRA and CDR2 is YSYEKL. Unmatched junction bases numbered 10, after V lost 2 bases and J lost 5 bases.

The rearrangement uses TRBV3-1 (or the pseudogene TRBV3-2) and TRBJ1-4, with 9 bases matching TRBD1. J lost 8 bases, V lost 4 bases, and 8 bases had no gene match. Looked up from germline, CDR1 is LGHDT and CDR2 is YNNKEL (reference sequence). This CDR3 has 15 residues. The CDR3 is CASSRQGGAKEKLFF. In nucleotides, the CDR3 is TGTGCCAGCAGCCGACAGGGGGGGGCGAAGGAAAAACTGTTTTTT.

V is TRBV5-4 and J is TRBJ2-2; D perhaps matches TRBD2 (5 bases). Trimming cost V 2 bases and J 6 bases, with 11 bases left between them. The CDR3 loop spans 14 amino acids. CDR1 SGHNT and CDR2 YYREEE come from the germline V gene (reference sequence). The CDR3 region has the DNA TGTGCCAGCAGCTTTTCCGTGCGGGCCGGGGAGCTGTTTTTT. Protein product: CASSFSVRAGELFF.

The rearrangement uses TRBV4-3 and TRBJ1-5; perhaps TRBD1 as D (6 bases). With 2 bases removed from V and 3 bases from J, the gap between germline ends came to 17 bases. Germline V lookup: CDR1 LGHNA, CDR2 YSLEER. The CDR3 runs 17 residues. DNA of the CDR3: TGCGCCAGCAGCCAAACCTCCCGGGGACACCTCAATCAGCCCCAGCATTTT. It yields the protein CASSQTSRGHLNQPQHF.

The chain is built from TRBV6-2 or TRBV6-3 and TRBJ2-1; 10 positions agree with TRBD1. CDR3 length: 15 residues. Germline-derived CDR1 and CDR2 are MNHEY and SVGEGT. The junction had 4 bases not matched to a gene; V was cut back by 2 bases and J by 6 bases. The CDR3 coding sequence is TGTGCCAGCAGTTACGGACAGGGGGGAGTCAATGAGCAGTTCTTC. Protein product: CASSYGQGGVNEQFF.

The rearrangement joins TRBV27 to TRBJ2-5; 11 nucleotides agree with TRBD2. From germline, CDR1 is MNHEY and CDR2 SMNVEV (reference sequence). The CDR3 runs to 15 residues. Losses at the gene ends were 0 bases for V and 12 bases for J; bases not matched to a gene: 9. In DNA, the CDR3 is TGTGCCAGCAGTTTATCCCGAACTAGCGGGAGTTCAGAGTACTTC. Its protein product is CASSLSRTSGSSEYF.

The genes are TRBV29-1 and TRBJ1-2; D remains ambiguous. The V end lost 6 bases, the J end lost 0 bases, and 11 bases lay between the germline ends. The CDR3 is made up of 13 amino acids. Germline-derived CDR1 and CDR2 are SQVTM and ANQGSEA. CDR3 in DNA: TGCAGCGTCCATTCTTCAGCTAACTATGGCTACACCTTC. Translated, it gives CSVHSSANYGYTF.